This T cell receptor (beta chain) was recovered during a study of OX40 agonist ivuxolimab in advanced cancers. Study overall: Patients were treated with ivuxolimab, an agonistic anti-OX40 (CD134) antibody.

A remark on this clone: The antigen is not known.

Whole-study findings and limits: Fewer expanded clones were found on average in CD4+ than in CD8+ T cells.

Germline V lookup: CDR1 SGHRS, CDR2 YFSETQ. V was trimmed by 6 bases and J by 4 bases, leaving 8 bases between them. CDR3 length equals 12 residues. The table came from immunoSEQ multiplex PCR; TCRdb's copy has only in-frame clones and leaves some out. This table has 60,000 to 75,000 clones, 80% appearing once. This receptor was obtained from an adult with an advanced solid tumor such as melanoma, head and neck, liver or kidney cancer. This specimen was CD4+ or CD8+ T cells sorted from blood, taken in a trial of the OX40 agonist ivuxolimab. The chain carries TRBV5-1 and TRBJ2-1; D not resolved. CDR3 loop: CASKGGYNEQFF. CDR3 in DNA: TGCGCCAGCAAGGGTGGGTACAATGAGCAGTTCTTC.